One and the same sample provided the 32 T cell receptor beta chains below, sequenced in a study of blood T cell repertoires in COVID-19. Assay: immunoSEQ multiplex PCR; the TCRdb copy retains only in-frame clones and omits some. In the table there are roughly 48,000 clones, roughly 87% of which are singletons. The sample taken for sequencing was peripheral blood. These receptor sequences come from a woman older than 75 with acute or convalescent COVID-19.

The chain recombines TRBV18 with TRBJ2-7, with TRBD1 as a possible D gene (6 bases). CDR1 is KGHSH and CDR2 is LQKENI in the germline V gene. V gave up 4 bases and J gave up 6 bases, with 16 bases separating them. The CDR3 consists of 14 residues. The CDR3 loop is CASSRAGTSPEQYF. The CDR3 nucleotides are TGTGCCAGCTCACGCGCCGGGACATCCCCCGAGCAGTACTTC.

The gene calls are TRBV11-2 and TRBJ2-5; 11 positions agree with TRBD2. Trimming cost V 4 bases and J 1 base; bases outside gene matches: 5. This CDR3 is 16 amino acids long. The germline V gene has CDR1 SGHAT and CDR2 FQNNGV. The CDR3 DNA reads TGTGCCAGCAGCTCCAGACTAGCGGGGAGCCAAGAGACCCAGTACTTC. As protein: CASSSRLAGSQETQYF.

The rearrangement links TRBV5-4 to TRBJ2-1; 16 nucleotides agree with TRBD2. The junction had 9 bases not matched to a gene; V was cut back by 5 bases and J by 7 bases. The CDR3 extends over 17 amino acids. Germline V gives CDR1 SGHNT, CDR2 YYREEE (reference sequence). The CDR3 loop is CASRSGLAGGPRNEQFF. The CDR3 bases are TGTGCCAGCAGATCGGGACTAGCGGGGGGGCCGCGGAATGAGCAGTTCTTC. The whole variable domain, remainder taken from reference TRBV5-4 and TRBJ2-1, is ETGVTQSPTHLIKTRGQQVTLRCSSQSGHNTVSWYQQALGQGPQFIFQYYREEENGRGNFPPRFSGLQFPNYSSELNVNALELDDSALYLCASRSGLAGGPRNEQFFGPGTRLTVL.

The chain joins TRBV29-1 to TRBJ2-7, with 9 positions matching TRBD1. Germline CDR1 SQVTM, CDR2 ANQGSEA. The CDR3 is made up of 12 amino acids. Losses at the gene ends were 4 bases for V and 5 bases for J; bases not matched to a gene: 3. Here the CDR3 DNA reads TGCAGCGTTGGGACAGGGGACCACGAGCAGTACTTC. Translating gives CSVGTGDHEQYF.

DNA of the CDR3: TGCGCCAGCAGTGAGCCGTCCACAGATACGCAGTATTTT. The encoded protein is CASSEPSTDTQYF. The J gene is TRBJ2-3, the V gene TRBV10-1; D gene uncertain. Germline CDR1 WNHNN, CDR2 SYGVQD (reference sequence). V lost 2 bases and J lost 2, with 5 bases in between. The CDR3 length is 13 residues.

V is TRBV18 and J is TRBJ2-7; D perhaps matches TRBD1 (5 bases). V was pared by 6 bases and J by 3 bases, with 15 bases between. The CDR3 is made up of 14 amino acids. Germline V gives CDR1 KGHSH, CDR2 LQKENI. DNA of the CDR3: TGTGCCAGCTCTAAGGGCCAGGGTAACTACGAGCAGTACTTC. The encoded protein is CASSKGQGNYEQYF.

The chain is built from TRBV10-1 and TRBJ1-4, with D possibly TRBD1 on 6 matching bases. There are 13 residues in the CDR3. Trimming removed 6 bases from V and 8 bases from J, with 13 bases in between. Germline V lookup: CDR1 WNHNN, CDR2 SYGVQD (reference sequence). CDR3: CASSPGTLEKLFF. Written as DNA, the CDR3 is TGCGCCAGCAGCCCCGGGACACTCGAAAAACTGTTTTTT.

In its sample, this clone was seen once. The rearrangement uses TRBV3-1 (or the pseudogene TRBV3-2) and TRBJ1-2; the D gene is possibly TRBD1 (5 bases). CDR1 is LGHDT and CDR2 is YNNKEL in the germline V gene (reference sequence). V was clipped by 0 bases and J by 7 bases, with 15 bases between them. The CDR3 covers 15 residues. DNA of the CDR3: TGTGCCAGCAGCCAAGACTCGGCAGGGATCTCTGGCTACACCTTC. Protein: CASSQDSAGISGYTF.

The rearrangement uses TRBV4-2 and TRBJ2-3; 11 bases line up with TRBD2. V shed 2 bases, J shed 2 bases, and the junction held 3 bases outside the gene matches. Germline V gene data show CDR1 as LGHNA and CDR2 as YNFKEQ. The CDR3 runs 16 residues. The CDR3 protein is CASSQLAGGTTDTQYF. In DNA form, the CDR3 reads TGTGCCAGCAGCCAACTAGCGGGGGGTACCACAGATACGCAGTATTTT.

CDR3 residues: CSVVENPTGLLFF. CDR3 sequence (DNA): TGCAGCGTTGTAGAGAATCCTACCGGGTTGCTGTTTTTT. The rearrangement links TRBV29-1 to TRBJ2-2; no definite D call. In germline, CDR1 is SQVTM, CDR2 ANQGSEA. V dropped 4 bases and J dropped 13 bases, with 19 bases sitting between them. The CDR3 length is 13 residues.

The J gene is TRBJ1-1, the V gene TRBV3-1 (or the pseudogene TRBV3-2), with 7 bases aligning to TRBD1. The junction had 13 bases not matched to a gene; V was cut back by 7 bases and J by 5 bases. Germline V CDR1 and CDR2: LGHDT, YNNKEL (reference sequence). The CDR3 runs 15 residues. The CDR3 is CASTSPHRGRTEAFF. The CDR3 nucleotides read TGTGCCAGCACCTCACCGCACAGGGGAAGGACTGAAGCTTTCTTT.

The chain joins TRBV6-5 to TRBJ2-3; TRBD2 is a possible D gene (5 bases). V was pared by 4 bases and J by 7 bases, with 6 bases between. Per the germline V gene, CDR1 is MNHEY and CDR2 is SVGAGI. The CDR3 loop spans 11 amino acids. The CDR3 DNA reads TGTGCCAGCAGTTCGGGGAATACGCAGTATTTT. Translated: CASSSGNTQYF.

The chain uses TRBV18 and TRBJ2-5, with D maybe TRBD1 (5 bases). This CDR3 spans 16 amino acids. Germline V gives CDR1 KGHSH, CDR2 LQKENI. V was cut by 3 bases and J by 0 bases, with 14 bases left in between. CDR3 DNA sequence: TGTGCCAGCTCACCGGGGCTCGTCGGCTACCAAGAGACCCAGTACTTC. As protein: CASSPGLVGYQETQYF.

This clone was observed a handful of times. The chain employs TRBV2 and TRBJ2-1, with 10 positions matching TRBD1. The J segment lost 3 bases and the V segment lost 1 base, leaving 0 bases of the junction unmatched. The CDR3 is 15 amino acids. The germline gives CDR1 SNHLY, CDR2 FYNNEI. CDR3 protein: CASSEGTGGYNEQFF. CDR3 in DNA: TGTGCCAGCAGTGAAGGGACAGGGGGCTACAATGAGCAGTTCTTC.

In this sample, this clone turned up once. V is TRBV24-1 and J is TRBJ2-1; 12 bases fit TRBD2. The germline CDR1 and CDR2 sequences are KGHDR and SFDVKD. The ends lost 4 bases at V and 0 bases at J; junction bases unmatched: 6. The CDR3 is made up of 18 amino acids. The CDR3 region is CATSDRGLAGSSYNEQFF. In nucleotides, the CDR3 is TGTGCCACCAGTGACCGCGGACTAGCGGGGAGCTCCTACAATGAGCAGTTCTTC.

V is TRBV6-6 and J is TRBJ2-6, with TRBD2 identical over 12 bases. The CDR3 consists of 20 residues. The germline V gene has CDR1 MNHNY and CDR2 SVGAGI (reference sequence). Trimming took 5 bases from V and 2 from J; bases not matched to a gene: 13. DNA of the CDR3: TGTGCCAGCAGTCGCGCGACTAGCGGGGGCCTGGGGGCTGGGGCCAACGTCCTGACTTTC. It is translated as CASSRATSGGLGAGANVLTF.

Details on this clone: Other nucleotide sequences from this sample produce the same CDR3. The chain is built from TRBV6-1 and TRBJ2-3, with 8 bases lining up with TRBD2. The trim removed 2 bases at V and 1 base at J, leaving 5 bases unmatched. CDR1 MNHNS and CDR2 SASEGT come from the germline V gene. The CDR3 extends over 16 amino acids. The CDR3 DNA reads TGTGCCAGCAGTGAAACGGTTAGCGGGGGCACAGATACGCAGTATTTT. As protein: CASSETVSGGTDTQYF.

This chain connects TRBV2 to TRBJ2-5; 8 nucleotides align to TRBD1. Trimming took 4 bases from V and 5 from J; bases not matched to a gene: 9. The CDR3 contains 15 residues. Germline CDR1 reads SNHLY; CDR2 reads FYNNEI. The CDR3 loop reads CASSALQGVGETQYF. In DNA, the CDR3 is TGTGCCAGCAGTGCCCTACAGGGGGTCGGGGAGACCCAGTACTTC.

This clone was seen just once. V and J are TRBV18 and TRBJ1-3, with D unresolved. CDR1 KGHSH and CDR2 LQKENI come from the germline V gene. This CDR3 region has 16 residues. The V and J ends lost 4 bases and 0 bases respectively, with 13 bases between them. CDR3 protein: CASSLGRGTSGNTIYF. In DNA form, the CDR3 reads TGTGCCAGCTCACTCGGACGGGGAACCTCTGGAAACACCATATATTTT.

The chain carries TRBV19 and TRBJ1-1, with TRBD1 identical over 7 bases. V was pared by 5 bases and J by 4 bases, with 4 bases of the junction left unmatched. Germline V lookup: CDR1 LNHDA, CDR2 SQIVND (reference sequence). The CDR3 contains 13 residues. The CDR3 loop reads CASSLTGATEAFF. In DNA form, the CDR3 reads TGTGCCAGTAGTCTAACAGGGGCCACTGAAGCTTTCTTT.

The rearrangement uses TRBV10-1 and TRBJ2-1; D might be TRBD2 (6 bases). The CDR3 has 15 residues. V was pared by 2 bases and J by 12 bases, with 20 bases between. Germline V gives CDR1 WNHNN, CDR2 SYGVQD (reference sequence). This CDR3 reads CASSESNRDSPGQFF. CDR3 DNA sequence: TGCGCCAGCAGTGAGAGTAATAGGGACTCCCCCGGGCAGTTCTTC.

The V gene is TRBV19, the J gene TRBJ2-5; D is perhaps TRBD1 (7 bases). Germline loops: CDR1 LNHDA, CDR2 SQIVND (reference sequence). The CDR3 runs 12 residues. V shed 10 bases and J shed 2 bases, with 11 bases lying between them. The CDR3 is CATSGGQETQYF. The CDR3, as DNA: TGTGCCACTTCAGGGGGGCAAGAGACCCAGTACTTC.

The chain has TRBV10-3 and TRBJ2-1; D perhaps matches TRBD2 (6 bases). The CDR3 totals 15 residues. Germline V gene sequence: CDR1 ENHRY, CDR2 SYGVKD. Trimming took off 0 bases at V and 5 bases at J, with 11 bases between the two ends. CDR3 loop: CAISESLARNNEQFF. The CDR3, as DNA: TGTGCCATCAGTGAGTCTCTAGCGAGGAACAATGAGCAGTTCTTC.

This chain uses TRBV19 with TRBJ2-1, with 9 nucleotides matching TRBD2. V was pared by 5 bases and J by 2 bases, with 7 bases of the junction left unmatched. The CDR3 covers 16 residues. Looked up from germline, CDR1 is LNHDA and CDR2 is SQIVND (reference sequence). The CDR3, as DNA: TGTGCCAGTAGTGCGTCCCAGCGGGGGGCCTACAATGAGCAGTTCTTC. This codes for CASSASQRGAYNEQFF.

The chain has TRBV5-5 and TRBJ1-1; weak D call: TRBD1 (5 bases). Trimming removed 3 bases from V and 1 base from J, with 16 bases in between. The germline V gene has CDR1 SGHKS and CDR2 YYEKEE (reference sequence). This CDR3 is 16 amino acids long. The CDR3 DNA reads TGTGCCAGCAGCTGGTCGGGCAGGGTGGGGAACACTGAAGCTTTCTTT. Its protein is CASSWSGRVGNTEAFF. The entire variable domain, with the rest obtained from reference TRBV5-5 and TRBJ1-1, is as follows: DAGVTQSPTHLIKTRGQQVTLRCSPISGHKSVSWYQQVLGQGPQFIFQYYEKEERGRGNFPDRFSARQFPNYSSELNVNALLLGDSALYLCASSWSGRVGNTEAFFGQGTRLTVV.

V is TRBV27 and J is TRBJ1-2, with D possibly being TRBD1 (6 bases). The length of the CDR3 is 14 residues. V dropped 6 bases and J dropped 4 bases, with 15 bases sitting between them. Germline V gene data show CDR1 as MNHEY and CDR2 as SMNVEV (reference sequence). In nucleotides, the CDR3 is TGTGCCAGCAGCCCAGTGAGGGGGATCTATGGCTACACCTTC. The encoded protein is CASSPVRGIYGYTF.

In this sample, this clone is medium-sized. Relative to the germline gene, one junction end is altered; a read error may explain this. The rearrangement uses TRBV7-9 and TRBJ2-5; 12 bases agree with TRBD2. The CDR3 consists of 16 residues. In germline, CDR1 is SEHNR, CDR2 FQNEAQ (reference sequence). In DNA, the CDR3 is TGTGCCAGCAGCCTAGCGGGGGGGCCTAATCAAGAGACCCAGTACTTC. Its protein product is CASSLAGGPNQETQYF.

The chain recombines TRBV5-1 with TRBJ2-5; D ambiguous. The germline V gene encodes CDR1 SGHRS and CDR2 YFSETQ. Trimming removed 0 bases at V and 10 bases at J, with 13 bases between. The CDR3 runs to 13 residues. The CDR3 region is CASSLGPASGQYF. In DNA, the CDR3 is TGCGCCAGCAGCTTGGGACCCGCGTCGGGCCAGTACTTC.

The gene calls are TRBV5-1 and TRBJ1-1; D not certain. The V gene's germline CDR1 is SGHRS and CDR2 YFSETQ. The V and J ends lost 0 bases and 1 base respectively, with 10 bases between them. The CDR3 spans 15 residues. The CDR3 reads CASSLEAGRNTEAFF. DNA for the CDR3: TGCGCCAGCAGCTTGGAGGCAGGTAGGAACACTGAAGCTTTCTTT.

The chain is built from TRBV5-1 and TRBJ1-2; 11 bases align to TRBD1. Trimming took 2 bases from V and 8 from J; bases not matched to a gene: 5. CDR1 is SGHRS, CDR2 YFSETQ, per germline. The CDR3 spans 14 residues. As DNA, the CDR3 is TGCGCCAGCAGCTTAGGACAGGGGGCGAGGGGCTACACCTTC. It yields the protein CASSLGQGARGYTF.

This rearrangement joins TRBV7-6 to TRBJ1-1; TRBD1 matches 7 bases. V trimming: 2 bases; J trimming: 3 bases; junction bases outside the gene matches: 6. This CDR3 spans 15 amino acids. The germline gives CDR1 SGHVS, CDR2 FNYEAQ. CDR3: CASSLTSGGYTEAFF. Here the CDR3 DNA reads TGTGCCAGCAGCTTAACCTCAGGGGGTTACACTGAAGCTTTCTTT.

The chain joins TRBV19 to TRBJ1-5; D remains ambiguous. The V end lost 6 bases, the J end lost 5 bases, and 14 bases lay between the germline ends. Germline values: CDR1 LNHDA, CDR2 SQIVND (reference sequence). CDR3 length: 14 residues. CDR3 loop: CASSHPGKDQPQHF. CDR3 nucleotides: TGTGCCAGTAGCCATCCGGGGAAAGATCAGCCCCAGCATTTT.